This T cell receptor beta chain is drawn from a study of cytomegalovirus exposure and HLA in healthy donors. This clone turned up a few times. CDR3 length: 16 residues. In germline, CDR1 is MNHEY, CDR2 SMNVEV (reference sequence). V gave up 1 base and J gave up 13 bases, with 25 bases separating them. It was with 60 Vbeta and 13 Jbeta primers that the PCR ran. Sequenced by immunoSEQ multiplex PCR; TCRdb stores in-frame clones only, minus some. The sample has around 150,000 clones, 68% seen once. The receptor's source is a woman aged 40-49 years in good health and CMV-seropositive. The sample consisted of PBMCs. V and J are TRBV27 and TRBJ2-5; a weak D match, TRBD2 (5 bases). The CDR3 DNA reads TGTGCCAGCAGTTTATATCACGGACTGGAGGACGAGCCTACGTACTTC. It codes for CASSLYHGLEDEPTYF.